The 28 T cell receptor beta chains in this list originate from one sample, sequenced in a study of T cell responses to AZD1222 COVID-19 vaccine. The table came from immunoSEQ multiplex PCR; TCRdb's copy has only in-frame clones and leaves some out. In the table there are 45,000 to 65,000 clones, approximately 88% of which are singletons. The source material was peripheral blood, sampled on day 0 of AZD1222 vaccination. These receptors all come from an adult in good health.

This chain connects TRBV7-2 to TRBJ2-7; D is unresolved. Trimming left V 4 bases short and J 6 bases short, with 16 bases between. The CDR3 has 14 residues. CDR1 and CDR2 (germline): SGHTA, FQGNSA. The CDR3 region is CASSSGLARVEQYF. CDR3 DNA: TGTGCCAGCAGCTCTGGCTTAGCTCGGGTCGAGCAGTACTTC.

The chain links TRBV4-2 to TRBJ2-2; D is unclear. The V gene's germline CDR1 is LGHNA and CDR2 YNFKEQ. The ends were cut back, 5 bases at V and 1 base at J, with 5 bases in the middle. The CDR3 covers 13 residues. The CDR3, as DNA: TGTGCCAGCAGCTCTAGGAACACCGGGGAGCTGTTTTTT. It codes for CASSSRNTGELFF.

The chain combines TRBV2 with TRBJ2-7, with TRBD2 matching over 11 bases. The CDR3 spans 15 residues. Germline V CDR1 and CDR2: SNHLY, FYNNEI. Trimming cost V 3 bases and J 2 bases; bases outside gene matches: 3. As DNA, the CDR3 is TGTGCCAGCAGTGAGGTAGCGGGAGGGGCCTACGAGCAGTACTTC. Translation gives CASSEVAGGAYEQYF.

The chain carries TRBV10-1 and TRBJ2-7; 8 bases align to TRBD2. Trimming took 2 bases from V and 4 from J; bases not matched to a gene: 4. Looked up from germline, CDR1 is WNHNN and CDR2 is SYGVQD (reference sequence). This CDR3 has 14 residues. For the CDR3, the DNA is TGCGCCAGCAGTGAGGCGGGAGGTGCATACGAGCAGTACTTC. Amino acid sequence: CASSEAGGAYEQYF.

The rearrangement links TRBV28 to TRBJ2-2, with unresolved D. The germline V and J ends were trimmed by 10 bases and 0 bases, with 12 bases remaining between them. Germline V gene sequence: CDR1 MDHEN, CDR2 SYDVKM. CDR3 size: 14 residues. Here the CDR3 DNA reads TGTGCCACCCGAAGACCCACGAACACCGGGGAGCTGTTTTTT. Amino acid sequence: CATRRPTNTGELFF.

The V gene is TRBV18, the J gene TRBJ2-1; D gene unclear. The CDR3 covers 15 residues. V lost 3 bases to trimming and J lost 8 bases, with 17 bases between them. Germline CDR1 is KGHSH and CDR2 is LQKENI. The CDR3 reads CASSPVIRGSDEQFF. The CDR3 DNA follows: TGTGCCAGCTCACCGGTCATCCGAGGTTCGGATGAGCAGTTCTTC. Based on the CDR3 plus reference TRBV18 and TRBJ2-1, the full variable domain is NAGVMQNPRHLVRRRGQEARLRCSPMKGHSHVYWYRQLPEEGLKFMVYLQKENIIDESGMPKERFSAEFPKEGPSILRIQQVVRGDSAAYFCASSPVIRGSDEQFFGPGTRLTVL.

The chain is built from TRBV7-9 and TRBJ2-1; 7 bases are shared with TRBD2. The length of the CDR3 is 16 residues. J lost 4 bases, V lost 1 base, and 7 bases had no gene match. Germline V gene sequence: CDR1 SEHNR, CDR2 FQNEAQ (reference sequence). The CDR3 reads CASSLETSSRYNEQFF. The CDR3, as DNA: TGTGCCAGCAGCTTAGAGACTAGCAGCAGGTACAATGAGCAGTTCTTC.

The genes are TRBV15 and TRBJ1-5; no definite D call. Trimming shortened V by 2 bases and J by 7 bases, and 12 bases separated the two germline ends. This CDR3 has 14 amino acids. Germline V gene lookup returns CDR1 LNHNV and CDR2 YYDKDF (reference sequence). CDR3 sequence: CATSRSLGSQPQHF. The CDR3 region has the DNA TGTGCCACCAGCAGATCGTTGGGCAGCCAGCCCCAGCATTTT.

The genes are TRBV5-5 and TRBJ2-1, with D hard to call. Germline CDR1 reads SGHKS; CDR2 reads YYEKEE (reference sequence). This CDR3 comprises 14 residues. The V end lost 4 bases, the J end lost 4 bases, and 12 bases lay between the germline ends. As DNA, the CDR3 is TGTGCCAGCAGCCCGGTGGGGTCGTACAATGAGCAGTTCTTC. This gives the protein CASSPVGSYNEQFF.

The V gene is TRBV11-2, the J gene TRBJ1-1, with unresolved D. Germline V gene sequence: CDR1 SGHAT, CDR2 FQNNGV. The CDR3 extends over 13 amino acids. V gave up 8 bases and J gave up 4 bases, with 14 bases separating them. CDR3 sequence reads: CASGSGWGTEAFF. CDR3 sequence (DNA): TGTGCCAGCGGGTCCGGGTGGGGCACTGAAGCTTTCTTT. Variable domain in full (rest from reference TRBV11-2 and TRBJ1-1): EAGVAQSPRYKIIEKRQSVAFWCNPISGHATLYWYQQILGQGPKLLIQFQNNGVVDDSQLPKDRFSAERLKGVDSTLKIQPAKLEDSAVYLCASGSGWGTEAFFGQGTRLTVV.

The chain recombines TRBV6-5 with TRBJ2-1; 10 bases fit TRBD2. CDR3 size: 15 residues. The junction had 10 bases not matched to a gene; V was cut back by 2 bases and J by 12 bases. Germline V lookup: CDR1 MNHEY, CDR2 SVGAGI. CDR3 nucleotides: TGTGCCAGCAGTTACGGACTAGCGGCGCGAAGAGCGCAGTTCTTC. This gives the protein CASSYGLAARRAQFF.

V is TRBV6-5 and J is TRBJ1-2; D is unclear. CDR1 and CDR2 from the germline V gene are MNHEY and SVGAGI. V was clipped by 3 bases and J by 2 bases, with 10 bases between them. There are 14 residues in the CDR3. The chain's CDR3 is CASSYPGENYGYTF. For the CDR3, the DNA is TGTGCCAGCAGTTATCCTGGAGAAAACTATGGCTACACCTTC.

This chain uses TRBV25-1 with TRBJ2-7; 7 nucleotides match TRBD1. From germline, CDR1 is MGHDK and CDR2 SYGVNS. The CDR3 is 13 residues long. The junction had 9 bases not matched to a gene; V was cut back by 6 bases and J by 7 bases. CDR3 protein: CASRGQVVEEQYF. CDR3 nucleotide sequence: TGTGCCAGCAGAGGACAGGTCGTGGAAGAGCAGTACTTC.

The chain uses TRBV9 and TRBJ1-3; no clear D gene. The CDR3 spans 17 residues. V lost 3 bases and J lost 0, with 16 bases in between. The V gene's germline CDR1 is SGDLS and CDR2 YYNGEE. The CDR3 protein is CASSAYPGIDSGNTIYF. The CDR3 region has the DNA TGTGCCAGCAGCGCTTACCCGGGGATCGACTCTGGAAACACCATATATTTT.

Comments on this clone: Germline and junction disagree at one end, which may indicate a read error. The chain recombines TRBV7-7 with TRBJ2-3; 8 bases match TRBD2. Germline assignment: CDR1 SSHAT and CDR2 FNYEAQ (reference sequence). This CDR3 is built from 15 residues. The DNA of the CDR3 is TGTGCTAGCAGCTTAGGGTCTAGCGGGACAGATACGCAGTATTTT. Residues: CASSLGSSGTDTQYF.

This chain joins TRBV6-5 and TRBJ2-3; 9 bases are shared with TRBD1. The V segment lost 5 bases and the J segment 6 bases; nucleotides outside the gene matches: 6. Germline CDR1 and CDR2: MNHEY and SVGAGI. The CDR3 is made up of 14 amino acids. CDR3 loop: CASSPRTGEDTQYF. CDR3 nucleotide sequence: TGTGCCAGCAGTCCACGGACAGGGGAGGATACGCAGTATTTT.

This chain links TRBV7-2 with TRBJ2-2; 9 nucleotides agree with TRBD1. Germline lookup yields CDR1 SGHTA and CDR2 FQGNSA. The CDR3 sequence is 15 residues long. Trimming cost V 1 base and J 8 bases; bases outside gene matches: 5. CDR3 sequence reads: CASSLGGTGLGELFF. For the CDR3, the DNA is TGTGCCAGCAGCTTAGGAGGGACAGGGCTTGGGGAGCTGTTTTTT.

The rearrangement uses TRBV18 and TRBJ2-7; D not certain. The V and J ends lost 0 bases and 3 bases respectively, with 12 bases between them. CDR1 is KGHSH and CDR2 is LQKENI in the germline V gene. This CDR3 has 15 residues. CDR3 coding DNA: TGTGCCAGCTCACCACCGAAGACTTTTAGCTACGAGCAGTACTTC. This codes for CASSPPKTFSYEQYF.

The rearrangement joins TRBV2 to TRBJ1-1; D remains ambiguous. The CDR3 consists of 14 residues. V shed 6 bases and J shed 1 base, with 12 bases lying between them. CDR1 and CDR2 from the germline V gene are SNHLY and FYNNEI. CDR3 residues: CASRKSQWNTEAFF. Written as DNA, the CDR3 is TGTGCCAGCAGGAAATCACAGTGGAACACTGAAGCTTTCTTT.

This clone occurred once. The chain joins TRBV5-1 to TRBJ2-7; tentatively, D is TRBD2 (6 bases). CDR1 and CDR2 from the germline V gene are SGHRS and YFSETQ. V shed 0 bases and J shed 2 bases, with 12 bases lying between them. This CDR3 contains 15 residues. Here the CDR3 DNA reads TGCGCCAGCAGCTTGGTTGCGGGGAATCCCTACGAGCAGTACTTC. Translating gives CASSLVAGNPYEQYF.

The chain's CDR3 is CSVEFSGDQPQHF. The CDR3 DNA reads as TGCAGCGTTGAATTTTCGGGGGATCAGCCCCAGCATTTT. This sequence joins TRBV29-1 and TRBJ1-5, with a tentative D call TRBD1 (5 bases). The germline V gene has CDR1 SQVTM and CDR2 ANQGSEA. The germline V and J ends were trimmed by 2 bases and 5 bases, with 10 bases remaining between them. The CDR3 is 13 residues long.

Remarks on this clone: The junction departs from the called germline gene at one end, perhaps through a read error. V is TRBV3-1 (or the pseudogene TRBV3-2) and J is TRBJ2-1; D is perhaps TRBD2 (5 bases). CDR1 is LGHDT, CDR2 YNNKEL, per germline (reference sequence). The CDR3 extends over 16 amino acids. CDR3 bases: TGTGCCAGCAGCGAAGAGGGAATAGCATGGAACAATGAGCAGTTCTTC. Translation gives CASSEEGIAWNNEQFF.

The chain has TRBV6-6 and TRBJ1-3; TRBD1 matches 8 bases. CDR3 length: 15 residues. V shed 6 bases and J 3 bases; nucleotides not matched to a gene: 7. Germline loops: CDR1 MNHNY, CDR2 SVGAGI (reference sequence). Here the CDR3 DNA reads TGTGCCAGCAGAGCGGACAGGGTCGTTGGAAACACCATATATTTT. It codes for CASRADRVVGNTIYF.

The chain carries TRBV7-9 and TRBJ2-5, with TRBD1 as a possible D gene (5 bases). The CDR3 is made up of 14 amino acids. Germline loops: CDR1 SEHNR, CDR2 FQNEAQ (reference sequence). V lost 5 bases and J 0 bases, leaving 10 bases between the germline ends. DNA of the CDR3: TGTGCCAGCAGCGACAGACAGAACCAAGAGACCCAGTACTTC. Translated: CASSDRQNQETQYF.

This chain joins TRBV6-5 and TRBJ1-1, with a weak D call TRBD1 (6 bases). Trimming shortened V by 7 bases and J by 1 base, and 10 bases separated the two germline ends. CDR1 is MNHEY and CDR2 is SVGAGI in the germline V gene. CDR3 length equals 13 residues. The CDR3 sequence: CASKVGGNTEAFF. The CDR3 coding sequence is TGTGCCAGCAAAGTAGGGGGGAACACTGAAGCTTTCTTT.

The chain joins TRBV9 to TRBJ2-7, with TRBD2 matching 7 bases. The CDR3 length is 15 residues. The V gene end was trimmed by 3 bases and the J gene end by 4 bases; junction bases not matched to a gene: 10. CDR1 and CDR2 (germline): SGDLS, YYNGEE. CDR3 DNA: TGTGCCAGCAGCGCTGCGGCGGGAGACTGGTACGAGCAGTACTTC. Its translation: CASSAAAGDWYEQYF.

The chain links TRBV14 to TRBJ2-1; maybe TRBD2 (6 bases). The CDR3 is made up of 15 amino acids. Trimming cost V 4 bases and J 6 bases, with 16 bases left between them. From germline, CDR1 is SGHDN and CDR2 FVKESK. The CDR3: CASSLPGLSVNEQFF. The CDR3 DNA reads TGTGCCAGCAGCCTCCCGGGACTCTCCGTCAATGAGCAGTTCTTC.

This CDR3 is CASSLRGGGYTF. The CDR3 bases are TGTGCCAGCAGCTTAAGGGGGGGCGGCTACACCTTC. The V gene is TRBV7-2, the J gene TRBJ1-2; perhaps TRBD1 as D (6 bases). Per the germline V gene, CDR1 is SGHTA and CDR2 is FQGNSA. The CDR3 is 12 residues long. V was clipped by 2 bases and J by 8 bases, with 9 bases between them.